These 8 T cell receptor beta chains originate from one sample sequenced in a study of beta chain features in type 1 diabetes. Of the isolated RNA, all was reverse transcribed, and so the sequenced material was expressed TCRB transcripts. Method: immunoSEQ multiplex PCR; TCRdb's copy keeps in-frame clones and lacks some. This table has almost 350,000 clones, approximately 8.2% appearing once. The material sequenced was central memory CD4+ T cells from blood. The origin of the receptors is a woman between 18 and 30 years old in good health.

This clone was seen a few times. The V gene is TRBV18, the J gene TRBJ2-1; TRBD2 matches at 9 bases. The CDR3 loop spans 15 amino acids. After removal of 3 bases from V and 4 bases from J, the junction contained 4 bases not matched to a gene. Germline loops: CDR1 KGHSH, CDR2 LQKENI. In DNA form, the CDR3 reads TGTGCCAGCTCACCGTCAGCGGGAGGATACAATGAGCAGTTCTTC. Translated, it gives CASSPSAGGYNEQFF. Filled out from reference TRBV18 and TRBJ2-1, the complete variable domain reads NAGVMQNPRHLVRRRGQEARLRCSPMKGHSHVYWYRQLPEEGLKFMVYLQKENIIDESGMPKERFSAEFPKEGPSILRIQQVVRGDSAAYFCASSPSAGGYNEQFFGPGTRLTVL.

This clone was seen a handful of times. Compared with germline, one end of the junction differs, possibly owing to a read error. The chain has TRBV6-6 and TRBJ2-5; 11 bases are a match to TRBD2. Germline V gene data show CDR1 as MNHNY and CDR2 as SVGAGI (reference sequence). The CDR3 runs to 15 residues. The CDR3 region has the DNA TGTGCCATCAGTGTAGCGGGAGGGTATCAAGAGACCCAGTACTTC. Translating it yields CAISVAGGYQETQYF.

This chain links TRBV28 with TRBJ2-2; D gene ambiguous. The CDR3 sequence is 12 residues long. The V gene lost 10 bases and the J gene lost 6 bases, with 12 bases spanning the gap. Looked up from germline, CDR1 is MDHEN and CDR2 is SYDVKM. The CDR3 here is CATGIIAGELFF. Here the CDR3 DNA reads TGTGCCACTGGGATTATAGCCGGGGAGCTGTTTTTT.

The chain joins TRBV6-5 to TRBJ2-5; 9 positions match TRBD1. The CDR3 sequence is 15 residues long. CDR1 is MNHEY and CDR2 is SVGAGI in the germline V gene. The V and J ends lost 6 bases and 0 bases, in that order; junction bases with no gene match: 5. This CDR3 is CASSLGQGYQETQYF. The CDR3, as DNA: TGTGCCAGCAGCCTCGGACAGGGGTACCAAGAGACCCAGTACTTC.

The rearrangement links TRBV19 to TRBJ1-2, with D unclear. Trimming pared 5 bases from V and 3 bases from J, leaving 4 bases between. Germline-derived CDR1 and CDR2 are LNHDA and SQIVND (reference sequence). This CDR3 contains 11 residues. DNA of the CDR3: TGTGCCAGTAGTGAAGACTATGGCTACACCTTC. Its translation: CASSEDYGYTF.

This clone has more than one count but fewer than ten. The CDR3 protein is CASSPVGIDNQPQHF. The CDR3 nucleotides are TGTGCCAGCTCACCAGTCGGAATCGACAATCAGCCCCAGCATTTT. The chain is built from TRBV18 and TRBJ1-5; D remains unclear. This CDR3 region has 15 residues. The V end was cut by 2 bases, the J end by 3 bases, with 11 bases between. Germline values: CDR1 KGHSH, CDR2 LQKENI.

This clone was picked up a small number of times. The V and J genes are TRBV5-8 and TRBJ1-4; maybe TRBD1 (6 bases). Germline CDR1 SGHTS, CDR2 YDEGEE. V was clipped by 4 bases and J by 1 base, with 11 bases between them. This CDR3 comprises 15 residues. This CDR3 reads CASSPGQRTNEKLFF. As DNA, the CDR3 is TGTGCCAGCAGCCCCGGACAGCGAACTAATGAAAAACTGTTTTTT.

Here the CDR3 DNA reads TGTGCCAGTAGTATCTGGTCAGCAGCGAACACCGGGGAGCTGTTTTTT. It encodes CASSIWSAANTGELFF. The chain employs TRBV19 and TRBJ2-2; D is undetermined. The germline V gene encodes CDR1 LNHDA and CDR2 SQIVND (reference sequence). V was pared by 3 bases and J by 0 bases, with 11 bases between. The CDR3 consists of 16 residues. The full variable domain, rest sourced from reference TRBV19 and TRBJ2-2, is DGGITQSPKYLFRKEGQNVTLSCEQNLNHDAMYWYRQDPGQGLRLIYYSQIVNDFQKGDIAEGYSVSREKKESFPLTVTSAQKNPTAFYLCASSIWSAANTGELFFGEGSRLTVL.